The TCR beta chain described here comes from a study of blood T cell repertoires in COVID-19. Study information: The United States, Italy and Spain supplied acute and convalescent COVID-19 samples.

Only in-frame clones appear in the TCRdb table, and some are missing; sequencing was by immunoSEQ multiplex PCR. The table includes about 320,000 clones, 85% to 95% detected once. V trimming: 4 bases; J trimming: 1 base; junction bases outside the gene matches: 7. The CDR3 contains 15 residues. Germline CDR1 SEHNR, CDR2 FQNEAQ (reference sequence). The chain employs TRBV7-9 and TRBJ2-7, with 7 bases that match TRBD1. Sequencing was done on a sample of PBMCs or T cells enriched from blood (not recorded which). This receptor was identified in a woman younger than 45 who had been exposed to COVID-19. The CDR3 protein is CASSSRDSNSYEQYF. DNA of the CDR3: TGTGCCAGCAGCTCCCGGGACAGCAATTCCTACGAGCAGTACTTC.